This TCR beta chain was retrieved from a study of blood T cell repertoires in COVID-19. Clones were sequenced by immunoSEQ multiplex PCR, and TCRdb holds only the in-frame ones, with some missing. Of 100,000 or so clones listed, around 87% are singletons. This clone was observed a single time. V dropped 0 bases and J dropped 4; count of bases not matched to a gene: 8. In germline, CDR1 is SGDLS, CDR2 YYNGEE. This CDR3 contains 16 residues. The chain links TRBV9 to TRBJ2-7; 9 nucleotides align to TRBD2. This receptor was obtained from a woman aged 25 to 45 with acute or convalescent COVID-19. The sequenced material came from peripheral blood. The CDR3 nucleotides read TGTGCCAGCAGCGTAGATTCTAGCGGGAACCTTTACGAGCAGTACTTC. This gives the protein CASSVDSSGNLYEQYF.